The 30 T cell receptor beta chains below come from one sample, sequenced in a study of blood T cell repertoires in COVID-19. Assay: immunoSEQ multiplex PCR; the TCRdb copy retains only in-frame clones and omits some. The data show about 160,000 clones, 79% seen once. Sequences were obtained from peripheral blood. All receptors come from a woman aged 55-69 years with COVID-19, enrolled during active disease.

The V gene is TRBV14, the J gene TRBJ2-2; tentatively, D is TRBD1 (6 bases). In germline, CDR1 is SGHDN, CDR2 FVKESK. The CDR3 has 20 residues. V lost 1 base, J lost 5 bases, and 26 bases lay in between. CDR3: CASSQVLFRGTALRTGELFF. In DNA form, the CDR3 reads TGTGCCAGCAGCCAAGTACTTTTCAGGGGAACAGCCTTACGTACCGGGGAGCTGTTTTTT.

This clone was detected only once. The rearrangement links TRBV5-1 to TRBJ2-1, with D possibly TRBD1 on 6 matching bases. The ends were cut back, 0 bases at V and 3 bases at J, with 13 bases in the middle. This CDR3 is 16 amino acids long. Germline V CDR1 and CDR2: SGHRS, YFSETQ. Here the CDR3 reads CASSLGTARSYNEQFF. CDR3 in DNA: TGCGCCAGCAGCTTGGGGACAGCTCGTAGCTACAATGAGCAGTTCTTC.

In DNA, the CDR3 is TGTGCCAGCAGGGATAGCGGGAGGAGTGAGCAGTTCTTC. It is translated as CASRDSGRSEQFF. This rearrangement joins TRBV6-5 to TRBJ2-1; 10 bases are a match to TRBD2. The CDR3 length is 13 residues. J lost 9 bases, V lost 6 bases, and 5 bases had no gene match. Germline-derived CDR1 and CDR2 are MNHEY and SVGAGI.

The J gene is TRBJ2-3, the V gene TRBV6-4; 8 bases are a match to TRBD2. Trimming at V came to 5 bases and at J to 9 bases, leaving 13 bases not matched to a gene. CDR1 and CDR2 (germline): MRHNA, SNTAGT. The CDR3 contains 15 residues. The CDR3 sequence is CASSMGGSGTQTQYF. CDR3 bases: TGTGCCAGCAGTATGGGGGGTAGCGGGACGCAGACGCAGTATTTT.

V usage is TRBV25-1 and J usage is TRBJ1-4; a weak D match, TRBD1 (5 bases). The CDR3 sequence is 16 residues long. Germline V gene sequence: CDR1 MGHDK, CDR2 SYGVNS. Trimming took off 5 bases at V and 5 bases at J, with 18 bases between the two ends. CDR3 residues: CASSTPAGGANEKLFF. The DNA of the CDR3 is TGTGCCAGCAGTACGCCGGCCGGGGGAGCGAATGAAAAACTGTTTTTT.

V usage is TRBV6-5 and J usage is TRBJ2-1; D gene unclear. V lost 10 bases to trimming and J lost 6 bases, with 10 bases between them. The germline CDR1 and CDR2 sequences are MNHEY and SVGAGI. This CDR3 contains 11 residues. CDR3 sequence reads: CATRRGNEQFF. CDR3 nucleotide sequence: TGTGCCACGCGGAGAGGCAATGAGCAGTTCTTC.

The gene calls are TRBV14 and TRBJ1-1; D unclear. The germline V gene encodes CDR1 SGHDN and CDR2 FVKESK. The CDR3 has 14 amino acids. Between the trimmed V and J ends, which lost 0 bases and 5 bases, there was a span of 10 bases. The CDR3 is CASSQDRGLTEAFF. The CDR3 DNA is TGTGCCAGCAGCCAAGACAGAGGGCTGACTGAAGCTTTCTTT.

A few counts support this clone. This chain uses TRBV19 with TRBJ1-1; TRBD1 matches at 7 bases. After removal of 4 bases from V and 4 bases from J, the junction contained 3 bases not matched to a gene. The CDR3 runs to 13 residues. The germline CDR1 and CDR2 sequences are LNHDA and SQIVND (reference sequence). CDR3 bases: TGTGCCAGTAGTACTGGGACAGCCACTGAAGCTTTCTTT. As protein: CASSTGTATEAFF.

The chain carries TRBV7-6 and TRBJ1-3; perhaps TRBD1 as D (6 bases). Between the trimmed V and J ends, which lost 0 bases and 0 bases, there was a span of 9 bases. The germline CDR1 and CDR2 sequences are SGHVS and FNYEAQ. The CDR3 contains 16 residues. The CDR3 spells CASSLAIGGSGNTIYF. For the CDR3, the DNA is TGTGCCAGCAGCTTAGCGATAGGGGGCTCTGGAAACACCATATATTTT.

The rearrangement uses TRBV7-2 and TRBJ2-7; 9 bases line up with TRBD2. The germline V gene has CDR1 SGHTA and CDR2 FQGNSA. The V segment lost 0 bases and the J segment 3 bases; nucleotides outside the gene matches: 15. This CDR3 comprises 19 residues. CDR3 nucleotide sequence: TGTGCCAGCAGCTTAGCGGGAATAGCGGGAGATCGAATAATCTACGAGCAGTACTTC. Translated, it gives CASSLAGIAGDRIIYEQYF. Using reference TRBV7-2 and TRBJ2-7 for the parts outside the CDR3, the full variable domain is GAGVSQSPSNKVTEKGKDVELRCDPISGHTALYWYRQSLGQGLEFLIYFQGNSAPDKSGLPSDRFSAERTGGSVSTLTIQRTQQEDSAVYLCASSLAGIAGDRIIYEQYFGPGTRLTVT.

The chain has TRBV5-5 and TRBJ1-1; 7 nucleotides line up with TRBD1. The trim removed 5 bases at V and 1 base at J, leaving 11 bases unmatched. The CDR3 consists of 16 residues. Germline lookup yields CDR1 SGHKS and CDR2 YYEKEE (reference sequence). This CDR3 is CASREDRRVGNTEAFF. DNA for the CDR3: TGTGCCAGCAGAGAGGACAGGAGGGTCGGGAACACTGAAGCTTTCTTT. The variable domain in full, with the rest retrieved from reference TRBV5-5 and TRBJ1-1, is DAGVTQSPTHLIKTRGQQVTLRCSPISGHKSVSWYQQVLGQGPQFIFQYYEKEERGRGNFPDRFSARQFPNYSSELNVNALLLGDSALYLCASREDRRVGNTEAFFGQGTRLTVV.

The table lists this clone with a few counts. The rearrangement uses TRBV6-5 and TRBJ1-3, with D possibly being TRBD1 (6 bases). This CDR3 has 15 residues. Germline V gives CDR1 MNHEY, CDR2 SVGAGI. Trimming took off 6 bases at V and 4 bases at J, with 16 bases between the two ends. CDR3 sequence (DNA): TGTGCCAGCAGCCCGTTTGTAACAGGGGGAAACACCATATATTTT. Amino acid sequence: CASSPFVTGGNTIYF.

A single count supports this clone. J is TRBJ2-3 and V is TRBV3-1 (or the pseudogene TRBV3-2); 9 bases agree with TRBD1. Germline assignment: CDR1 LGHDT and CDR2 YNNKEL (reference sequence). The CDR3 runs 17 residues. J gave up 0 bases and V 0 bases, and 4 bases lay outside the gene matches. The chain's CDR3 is CASSQDFGTGSTDTQYF. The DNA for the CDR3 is TGTGCCAGCAGCCAAGATTTCGGGACAGGGAGCACAGATACGCAGTATTTT.

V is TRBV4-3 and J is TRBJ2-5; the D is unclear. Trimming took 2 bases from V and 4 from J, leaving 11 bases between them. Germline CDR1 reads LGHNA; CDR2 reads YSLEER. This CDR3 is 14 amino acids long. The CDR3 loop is CASSQSPRGETQYF. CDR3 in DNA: TGCGCCAGCAGCCAATCCCCTAGAGGAGAGACCCAGTACTTC.

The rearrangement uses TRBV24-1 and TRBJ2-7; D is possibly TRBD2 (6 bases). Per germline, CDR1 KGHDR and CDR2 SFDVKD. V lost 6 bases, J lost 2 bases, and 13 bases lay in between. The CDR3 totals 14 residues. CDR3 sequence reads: CATSTAGGTYEQYF. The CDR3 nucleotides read TGTGCCACCAGTACCGCAGGAGGGACCTACGAGCAGTACTTC.

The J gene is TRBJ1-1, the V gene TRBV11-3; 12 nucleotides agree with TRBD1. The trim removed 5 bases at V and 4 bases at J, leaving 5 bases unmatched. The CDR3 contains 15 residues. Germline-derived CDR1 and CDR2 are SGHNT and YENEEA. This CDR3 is CASSRDRGPTTEAFF. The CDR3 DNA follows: TGTGCCAGCAGCAGGGACAGGGGGCCAACCACTGAAGCTTTCTTT.

The CDR3 loop is CASSFSGTGYGYTF. The CDR3 DNA sequence: TGTGCCAGCAGTTTCTCCGGGACAGGGTATGGCTACACCTTC. J is TRBJ1-2 and V is TRBV6-5; 9 nucleotides line up with TRBD1. V shed 4 bases and J 5 bases; nucleotides not matched to a gene: 5. Germline V gene lookup returns CDR1 MNHEY and CDR2 SVGAGI. CDR3 length: 14 amino acids.

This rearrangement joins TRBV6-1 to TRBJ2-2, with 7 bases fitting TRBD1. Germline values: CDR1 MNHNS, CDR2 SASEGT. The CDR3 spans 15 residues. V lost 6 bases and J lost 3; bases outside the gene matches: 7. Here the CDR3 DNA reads TGTGCCAGCAGCCTAACAGGGGCGGACACCGGGGAGCTGTTTTTT. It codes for CASSLTGADTGELFF.

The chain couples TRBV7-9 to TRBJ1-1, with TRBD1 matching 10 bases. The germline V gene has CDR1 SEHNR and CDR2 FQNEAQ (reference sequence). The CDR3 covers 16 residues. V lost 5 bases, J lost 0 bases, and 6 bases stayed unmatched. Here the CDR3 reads CASSPRTGGLNTEAFF. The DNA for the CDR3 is TGTGCCAGCAGCCCGCGGACAGGGGGTTTGAACACTGAAGCTTTCTTT.

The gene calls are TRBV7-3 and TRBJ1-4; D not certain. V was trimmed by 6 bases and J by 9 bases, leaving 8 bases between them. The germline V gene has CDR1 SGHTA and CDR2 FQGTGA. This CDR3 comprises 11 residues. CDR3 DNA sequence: TGTGCCAGCAGTTATTATAAAAAACTGTTTTTT. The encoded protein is CASSYYKKLFF.

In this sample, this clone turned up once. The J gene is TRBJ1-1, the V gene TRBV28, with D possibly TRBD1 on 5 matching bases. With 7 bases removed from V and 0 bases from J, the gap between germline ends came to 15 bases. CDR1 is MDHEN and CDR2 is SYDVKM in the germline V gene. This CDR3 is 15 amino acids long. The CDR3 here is CASITGDGMNTEAFF. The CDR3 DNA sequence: TGTGCCAGCATTACGGGGGATGGTATGAACACTGAAGCTTTCTTT.

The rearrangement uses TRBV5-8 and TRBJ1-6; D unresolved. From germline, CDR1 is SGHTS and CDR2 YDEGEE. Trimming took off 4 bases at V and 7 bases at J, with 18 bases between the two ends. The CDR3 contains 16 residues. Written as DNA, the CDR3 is TGTGCCAGCAGCGCCCGGTCTGCAGGAGGGAATTCACCCCTCCACTTT. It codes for CASSARSAGGNSPLHF.

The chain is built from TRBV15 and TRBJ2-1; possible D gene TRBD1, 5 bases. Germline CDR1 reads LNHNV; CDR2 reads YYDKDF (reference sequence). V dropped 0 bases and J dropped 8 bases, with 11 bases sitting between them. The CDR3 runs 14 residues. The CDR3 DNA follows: TGTGCCACCAGCAGAGACAGGGTTGGGGATGAGCAGTTCTTC. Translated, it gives CATSRDRVGDEQFF.

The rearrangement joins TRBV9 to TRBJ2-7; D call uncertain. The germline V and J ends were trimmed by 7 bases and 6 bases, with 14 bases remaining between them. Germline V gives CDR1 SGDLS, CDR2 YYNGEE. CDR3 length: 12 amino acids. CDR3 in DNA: TGTGCCAGCGATTCGAGACTGAGCGAGCAGTACTTC. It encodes CASDSRLSEQYF.

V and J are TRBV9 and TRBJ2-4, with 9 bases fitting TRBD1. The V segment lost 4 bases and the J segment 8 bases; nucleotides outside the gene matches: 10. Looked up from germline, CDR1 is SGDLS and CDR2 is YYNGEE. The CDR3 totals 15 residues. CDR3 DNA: TGTGCCAGCAGCCCTTGGACAGGGGTTATGGACATTCAGTACTTC. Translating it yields CASSPWTGVMDIQYF. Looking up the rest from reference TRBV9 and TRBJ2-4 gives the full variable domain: DSGVTQTPKHLITATGQRVTLRCSPRSGDLSVYWYQQSLDQGLQFLIQYYNGEERAKGNILERFSAQQFPDLHSELNLSSLELGDSALYFCASSPWTGVMDIQYFGAGTRLSVL.

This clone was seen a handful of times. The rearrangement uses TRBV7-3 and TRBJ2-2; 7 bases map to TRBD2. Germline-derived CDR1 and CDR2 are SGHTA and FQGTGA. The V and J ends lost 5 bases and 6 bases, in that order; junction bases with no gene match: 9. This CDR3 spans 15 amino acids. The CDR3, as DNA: TGTGCCAGCAGCCCGAGGGCTAGCGGAGCCGGGGAGCTGTTTTTT. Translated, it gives CASSPRASGAGELFF.

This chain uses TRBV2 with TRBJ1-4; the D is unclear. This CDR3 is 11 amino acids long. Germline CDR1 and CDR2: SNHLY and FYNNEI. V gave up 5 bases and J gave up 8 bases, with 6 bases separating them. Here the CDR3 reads CASSLLEKLFF. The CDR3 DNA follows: TGTGCCAGCAGTCTCCTGGAAAAACTGTTTTTT.

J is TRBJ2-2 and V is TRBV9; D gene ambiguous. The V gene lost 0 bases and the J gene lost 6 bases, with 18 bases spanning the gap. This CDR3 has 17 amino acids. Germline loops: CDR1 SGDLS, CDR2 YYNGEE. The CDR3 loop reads CASSVASVRRSAGELFF. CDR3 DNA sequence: TGTGCCAGCAGCGTAGCTTCAGTGCGGAGATCGGCCGGGGAGCTGTTTTTT.

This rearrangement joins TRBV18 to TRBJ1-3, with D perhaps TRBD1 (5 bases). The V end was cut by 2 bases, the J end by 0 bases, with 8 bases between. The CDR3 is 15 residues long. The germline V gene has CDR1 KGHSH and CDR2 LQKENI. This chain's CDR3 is CASSPRGFSGNTIYF. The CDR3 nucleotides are TGTGCCAGCTCACCAAGGGGTTTCTCTGGAAACACCATATATTTT.

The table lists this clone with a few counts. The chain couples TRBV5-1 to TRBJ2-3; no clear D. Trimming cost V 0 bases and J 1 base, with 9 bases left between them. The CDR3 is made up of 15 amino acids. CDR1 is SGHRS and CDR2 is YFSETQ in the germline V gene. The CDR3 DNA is TGCGCCAGCAGCTTGGTCGGCGGAGGCACAGATACGCAGTATTTT. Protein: CASSLVGGGTDTQYF.